This passage covers 25 T cell receptor beta chains from one sample sequenced in a study of blood T cell repertoires in COVID-19. Measured with immunoSEQ multiplex PCR; TCRdb has only the in-frame clones, and not every one. Counted here are about 96,000 clones, roughly 83% occurring once; the ten biggest clones make up roughly 17%. Sequenced sample: peripheral blood. The receptors were gathered from a woman aged 60 to 75 with acute or convalescent COVID-19.

V gene TRBV2 combines with J gene TRBJ1-5, with 11 nucleotides matching TRBD1. Trimming cost V 6 bases and J 7 bases; bases outside gene matches: 8. The CDR3 extends over 15 amino acids. The germline V gene has CDR1 SNHLY and CDR2 FYNNEI. The DNA for the CDR3 is TGTGCCAGCAGGCCCCGGACAGGGGGCGGACAGCCCCAGCATTTT. Its translation is CASRPRTGGGQPQHF.

The chain recombines TRBV28 with TRBJ1-2; 7 positions agree with TRBD1. Germline CDR1 and CDR2: MDHEN and SYDVKM. Trimming took 3 bases from V and 2 from J; bases not matched to a gene: 12. The length of the CDR3 is 17 residues. CDR3 loop: CASSLFRARGKNYGYTF. DNA for the CDR3: TGTGCCAGCAGTTTGTTTCGTGCCAGGGGGAAGAACTATGGCTACACCTTC.

V is TRBV29-1 and J is TRBJ2-1; 7 positions agree with TRBD1. The junction had 4 bases not matched to a gene; V was cut back by 2 bases and J by 0 bases. Germline values: CDR1 SQVTM, CDR2 ANQGSEA. The CDR3 runs to 15 residues. The CDR3 region has the DNA TGCAGCGTTGAACCGGACAGGAGCTCCTACAATGAGCAGTTCTTC. It encodes CSVEPDRSSYNEQFF.

The gene calls are TRBV3-1 (or the pseudogene TRBV3-2) and TRBJ1-4; TRBD1 is a possible D gene (6 bases). CDR1 and CDR2 from the germline V gene are LGHDT and YNNKEL (reference sequence). CDR3 size: 16 residues. Deletions cut 4 bases from V and 8 bases from J, with 20 bases between. In DNA form, the CDR3 reads TGTGCCAGCAGCCGTCTCTCTGGGGGCAAGGCAGAAAAACTGTTTTTT. Translating it yields CASSRLSGGKAEKLFF.

This clone was detected a few times. The chain joins TRBV7-2 to TRBJ2-5; TRBD2 matches 10 bases. Losses at the gene ends were 6 bases for V and 5 bases for J; bases not matched to a gene: 6. There are 14 residues in the CDR3. Germline assignment: CDR1 SGHTA and CDR2 FQGNSA. CDR3 loop: CASSLAGAGETQYF. In DNA, the CDR3 is TGTGCCAGCAGTCTAGCGGGGGCCGGGGAGACCCAGTACTTC.

This rearrangement joins TRBV20-1 to TRBJ2-5, with D unresolved. The V end was cut by 1 base, the J end by 3 bases, with 3 bases between. Germline V gene data show CDR1 as DFQATT and CDR2 as SNEGSKA (reference sequence). The CDR3 is 11 residues long. For the CDR3, the DNA is TGCAGTGCTAGAGCGGAAGAGACCCAGTACTTC. Translation: CSARAEETQYF.

The V gene is TRBV11-1, the J gene TRBJ2-7, with D possibly TRBD2 on 6 matching bases. CDR1 and CDR2 from the germline V gene are SGHAT and FQDESV (reference sequence). With 1 base removed from V and 2 bases from J, the gap between germline ends came to 12 bases. The CDR3 sequence is 15 residues long. DNA for the CDR3: TGTGCCAGCAGCTTAGAGCGGGCCAAGCCCTACGAGCAGTACTTC. Amino acid sequence: CASSLERAKPYEQYF.

V is TRBV11-2 and J is TRBJ1-4; 9 bases fit TRBD1. The CDR3 is 15 residues long. The junction had 5 bases not matched to a gene; V was cut back by 7 bases and J by 2 bases. Per the germline V gene, CDR1 is SGHAT and CDR2 is FQNNGV. CDR3 DNA: TGTGCCAGCACGGACAGGGGCCATACTAATGAAAAACTGTTTTTT. Protein sequence: CASTDRGHTNEKLFF.

The chain links TRBV7-9 to TRBJ1-1, with D possibly matching TRBD1 (6 bases). This CDR3 has 15 amino acids. V dropped 1 base and J dropped 3 bases, with 12 bases sitting between them. The germline CDR1 and CDR2 sequences are SEHNR and FQNEAQ (reference sequence). The CDR3 loop is CASSLGGGLDTEAFF. CDR3 DNA sequence: TGTGCCAGCAGCTTAGGTGGGGGCTTGGACACTGAAGCTTTCTTT.

The table lists this clone with a few counts. The rearrangement uses TRBV6-6 and TRBJ2-1, with D possibly being TRBD1 (5 bases). Trimming took off 6 bases at V and 9 bases at J, with 12 bases between the two ends. Germline CDR1 and CDR2: MNHNY and SVGAGI (reference sequence). CDR3 length: 12 amino acids. CDR3 DNA: TGTGCCAGCAGCTTCAAAGACAGTGAGCAGTTCTTC. Protein: CASSFKDSEQFF.

The DNA for the CDR3 is TGTGCCTGGCGGTACCTCATGAACACTGAAGCTTTCTTT. This codes for CAWRYLMNTEAFF. This sequence joins TRBV30 and TRBJ1-1; the D is unclear. Germline CDR1 is GTSNPN and CDR2 is SVGIG (reference sequence). The germline V and J ends were trimmed by 5 bases and 0 bases, with 10 bases remaining between them. CDR3 length equals 13 residues.

This sequence joins TRBV28 and TRBJ1-5; TRBD1 agrees at 11 bases. The germline gives CDR1 MDHEN, CDR2 SYDVKM. V lost 5 bases and J lost 9; bases outside the gene matches: 9. The CDR3 covers 15 residues. CDR3 residues: CASSRTGGAWSPQHF. In DNA form, the CDR3 reads TGTGCCAGCAGTCGGACAGGGGGCGCTTGGTCGCCCCAGCATTTT.

The gene calls are TRBV4-1 and TRBJ2-4, with 12 bases aligning to TRBD2. CDR1 is MGHRA, CDR2 YSYEKL, per germline. The J segment lost 0 bases and the V segment lost 4 bases, leaving 13 bases of the junction unmatched. The CDR3 is 20 amino acids. CDR3 sequence: CASSRTEGTSGFIAKNIQYF. CDR3 nucleotides: TGCGCCAGCAGCCGAACCGAAGGGACTAGCGGGTTCATAGCCAAAAACATTCAGTACTTC.

This clone was counted a few times. J is TRBJ1-6 and V is TRBV12-3 or TRBV12-4; D uncertain. This CDR3 has 12 amino acids. V lost 0 bases and J lost 8, with 2 bases in between. This CDR3 is CASSLAYSPLHF. The DNA for the CDR3 is TGTGCCAGCAGTTTAGCCTATTCACCCCTCCACTTT.

The V call is TRBV30, the J call TRBJ1-3; D unresolved. CDR1 GTSNPN and CDR2 SVGIG come from the germline V gene (reference sequence). Deletions cut 1 base from V and 4 bases from J, with 5 bases between. The CDR3 is made up of 12 amino acids. CDR3 sequence reads: CAWSGQGNTIYF. DNA for the CDR3: TGTGCCTGGAGTGGGCAAGGAAACACCATATATTTT.

Written as DNA, the CDR3 is TGTGCCAGCTCACCAGGGTTACAGTCACCCCTCCACTTT. It codes for CASSPGLQSPLHF. The chain recombines TRBV18 with TRBJ1-6; unclear D gene. Germline V lookup: CDR1 KGHSH, CDR2 LQKENI. CDR3 length: 13 residues. Trimming stripped 2 bases from V and 10 bases from J, with 9 bases between.

This clone was observed at least ten times. As DNA, the CDR3 is TGTGCCAGCAGCCCCGAGCCAGGACAGGGCCACACCGGGGAGCTGTTTTTT. Protein product: CASSPEPGQGHTGELFF. The rearrangement uses TRBV11-2 and TRBJ2-2; 8 positions agree with TRBD1. V trimming: 5 bases; J trimming: 3 bases; junction bases outside the gene matches: 11. Germline CDR1 and CDR2: SGHAT and FQNNGV. The CDR3 loop spans 17 amino acids.

The chain recombines TRBV5-1 with TRBJ1-1, with a tentative D call TRBD1 (5 bases). The V and J ends lost 0 bases and 3 bases respectively, with 15 bases between them. There are 16 residues in the CDR3. CDR1 is SGHRS and CDR2 is YFSETQ in the germline V gene. The chain's CDR3 is CASSLALDTRDTEAFF. Written as DNA, the CDR3 is TGCGCCAGCAGCTTGGCCTTGGACACAAGAGACACTGAAGCTTTCTTT.

This chain links TRBV10-3 with TRBJ1-3; 7 nucleotides agree with TRBD1. Germline V gene lookup returns CDR1 ENHRY and CDR2 SYGVKD. The CDR3 is 14 residues long. With 6 bases clipped from V and 3 bases from J, the junction kept 5 bases outside the gene matches. The CDR3 region is CAISIRGLGNTIYF. Here the CDR3 DNA reads TGTGCCATCAGCATTAGGGGGCTTGGAAACACCATATATTTT.

The chain employs TRBV5-4 and TRBJ1-1; TRBD1 aligns across 10 bases. Germline-derived CDR1 and CDR2 are SGHNT and YYREEE (reference sequence). The ends lost 0 bases at V and 4 bases at J; junction bases unmatched: 3. The CDR3 is 15 amino acids. This chain's CDR3 is CASSLVRTGGTEAFF. DNA of the CDR3: TGTGCCAGCAGCTTGGTTCGGACAGGGGGCACTGAAGCTTTCTTT. Full variable domain (remainder filled in from reference TRBV5-4 and TRBJ1-1): ETGVTQSPTHLIKTRGQQVTLRCSSQSGHNTVSWYQQALGQGPQFIFQYYREEENGRGNFPPRFSGLQFPNYSSELNVNALELDDSALYLCASSLVRTGGTEAFFGQGTRLTVV.

The genes are TRBV11-2 and TRBJ2-5; 7 bases map to TRBD1. V gave up 5 bases and J gave up 0 bases; unmatched junction bases: 3. The CDR3 loop spans 14 amino acids. Per the germline V gene, CDR1 is SGHAT and CDR2 is FQNNGV. The CDR3 nucleotides read TGTGCCAGCAGCAAAGGACAGGACCAAGAGACCCAGTACTTC. This gives the protein CASSKGQDQETQYF.

This clone was picked up one time. As DNA, the CDR3 is TGCGCCAGCAGCTTGGTGGAGTCCTACGAGCAGTACTTC. Amino acid sequence: CASSLVESYEQYF. The chain combines TRBV5-1 with TRBJ2-7; D not certain. CDR1 and CDR2 (germline): SGHRS, YFSETQ. V was shortened by 0 bases and J by 1 base, with 5 bases between the two germline ends. The CDR3 covers 13 residues.

V is TRBV9 and J is TRBJ2-5, with a weak D call TRBD1 (6 bases). CDR1 is SGDLS and CDR2 is YYNGEE in the germline V gene. CDR3 length equals 15 residues. Trimming removed 0 bases from V and 5 bases from J, with 14 bases in between. CDR3 in DNA: TGTGCCAGCAGCGTAGCTACAGGGTTTGGGGAGACCCAGTACTTC. Translation: CASSVATGFGETQYF.

The rearrangement links TRBV28 to TRBJ1-5, with 12 bases fitting TRBD1. Germline V gene data show CDR1 as MDHEN and CDR2 as SYDVKM. Trimming removed 5 bases from V and 3 bases from J; junction bases left unmatched: 5. The CDR3 runs 16 residues. The CDR3 loop reads CASSLGTGGINQPQHF. DNA for the CDR3: TGTGCCAGCAGTCTAGGGACAGGGGGCATCAATCAGCCCCAGCATTTT.

This clone has a handful of counts. The chain recombines TRBV7-2 with TRBJ1-5; D unclear. The V gene's germline CDR1 is SGHTA and CDR2 FQGNSA. CDR3 length: 15 amino acids. Trimming stripped 3 bases from V and 0 bases from J, with 9 bases between. DNA of the CDR3: TGTGCCAGCAGCTTCTGGCGGAATAGCAATCAGCCCCAGCATTTT. This translates into CASSFWRNSNQPQHF.